This T cell receptor beta chain derives from a study of early T cells in non-severe SARS-CoV-2 infection. Study context: It was bulk RNA from unsorted whole blood that was sequenced, and the chains were unpaired. Study-level points and caveats: The matching step, a VDJdb search, favored anti-spike CD8 responses and missed private and CD4 specificities.

The sample holds many counts of this clonotype. Its antigen remains unidentified. The CDR3 is made up of 15 amino acids. Trimming took off 3 bases at V and 5 bases at J, with 16 bases between the two ends. Individual cDNA molecules received unique molecular identifiers during library preparation. Via MiXCR, TCRdb re-called the 5' RACE reads, giving one row per CDR3 protein. The sample holds about 49,000 distinct CDR3 sequences; 12% are singletons and the top ten take roughly a tenth. This chain links TRBV12-3 or TRBV12-4 with TRBJ1-1, with D maybe TRBD1 (5 bases). Specimen: whole blood. The source is an adult who was a healthcare worker with PCR-confirmed SARS-CoV-2 infection or an uninfected control (not recorded which). The CDR3 coding sequence is TGTGCCAGCAGTTTTCGGGGCAGCTCCGGAACTGAAGCTTTCTTT. This gives the protein CASSFRGSSGTEAFF.